The 31 T cell receptor beta chains presented below share a single source sample, sequenced in a study of shared clonotypes between healthy human individuals. TCRdb's table, derived via immunoSEQ multiplex PCR, lists solely in-frame clones and lacks some. The sample contains over 2 million clones, roughly 92% of which appear only once. Sequencing used naive CD4+ T cells from PBMCs. The subset: CD45RA+ positively selected. The receptors originated from a man aged 18 to 30 in good health. Some clones in this sample may be carry-over from other donors' samples.

The chain joins TRBV11-2 to TRBJ2-6, with D perhaps TRBD2 (5 bases). Germline V lookup: CDR1 SGHAT, CDR2 FQNNGV. Trimming took 5 bases from V and 3 from J, leaving 11 bases between them. The CDR3 covers 15 residues. The CDR3 DNA sequence: TGTGCCAGCAGCCCCTTGGAGGTTGGGGCCAACGTCCTGACTTTC. Translated: CASSPLEVGANVLTF.

DNA for the CDR3: TGTGCCATCAGTGAGTCTTGGGCTAGCGCGTCGGAGACCCAGTACTTC. Its translation: CAISESWASASETQYF. The chain carries TRBV10-3 and TRBJ2-5, with D perhaps TRBD2 (6 bases). Germline assignment: CDR1 ENHRY and CDR2 SYGVKD. The CDR3 runs 16 residues. Trimming pared 0 bases from V and 5 bases from J, leaving 16 bases between.

Comments on this clone: This specimen includes other DNA sequences encoding the same CDR3. The V and J genes are TRBV18 and TRBJ2-7; D possibly matches TRBD1 or TRBD2 (5 bases each). This CDR3 comprises 14 residues. The germline V and J ends were trimmed by 4 bases and 1 base, with 11 bases remaining between them. Germline CDR1 is KGHSH and CDR2 is LQKENI. CDR3 sequence (DNA): TGTGCCAGCTCACTCCGGGGCCGTTCCTACGAGCAGTACTTC. It codes for CASSLRGRSYEQYF.

In the case of this clone: At one of its ends the junction is not consistent with the germline gene, which may arise from a read error. This chain uses TRBV19 with TRBJ2-5; D remains unclear. CDR1 and CDR2 from the germline V gene are LNHDA and SQIVND (reference sequence). This CDR3 comprises 14 residues. The CDR3 nucleotides read TGTGCCAGTAGGATAGCTGGGAACCAAGAGACCCAGTACTTC. Translating gives CASRIAGNQETQYF.

The chain couples TRBV19 to TRBJ1-5; 8 nucleotides match TRBD1. The CDR3 is 14 amino acids. J gave up 7 bases and V 3 bases, and 5 bases lay outside the gene matches. Germline V gene data show CDR1 as LNHDA and CDR2 as SQIVND (reference sequence). This chain's CDR3 is CASSIQGAGQPQHF. In nucleotides, the CDR3 is TGTGCCAGTAGTATCCAGGGGGCCGGCCAGCCCCAGCATTTT.

The gene calls are TRBV11-3 and TRBJ2-7, with a tentative D call TRBD2 (5 bases). The CDR3 has 14 amino acids. Germline-derived CDR1 and CDR2 are SGHNT and YENEEA. Trimming cost V 1 base and J 3 bases, with 10 bases left between them. CDR3 protein: CASSLGGPHYEQYF. CDR3 sequence (DNA): TGTGCCAGCAGCTTAGGAGGGCCTCACTACGAGCAGTACTTC.

J is TRBJ1-2 and V is TRBV25-1; tentatively, D is TRBD1 (6 bases). The CDR3 contains 13 residues. The germline CDR1 and CDR2 sequences are MGHDK and SYGVNS. The V gene lost 3 bases and the J gene lost 8 bases, with 13 bases spanning the gap. Written as DNA, the CDR3 is TGTGCCAGCAGTGAGCAACAGGGATACGGCTACACCTTC. As protein: CASSEQQGYGYTF.

J is TRBJ2-5 and V is TRBV4-2; D gene unclear. The germline gives CDR1 LGHNA, CDR2 YNFKEQ. Trimming shortened V by 0 bases and J by 4 bases, and 15 bases separated the two germline ends. CDR3 size: 16 residues. The CDR3 spells CASSQDLPPSPETQYF. As DNA, the CDR3 is TGTGCCAGCAGCCAAGACTTACCTCCCAGTCCAGAGACCCAGTACTTC.

J is TRBJ2-2 and V is TRBV6-1; D ambiguous. V shed 5 bases and J shed 0 bases, with 7 bases lying between them. This CDR3 has 14 amino acids. CDR1 MNHNS and CDR2 SASEGT come from the germline V gene. CDR3 loop: CASSLPANTGELFF. The CDR3 bases are TGTGCCAGCAGTCTGCCTGCGAACACCGGGGAGCTGTTTTTT.

This chain links TRBV6-5 with TRBJ2-3; D gene uncertain. The germline V and J ends were trimmed by 0 bases and 1 base, with 5 bases remaining between them. This CDR3 has 14 amino acids. Germline lookup yields CDR1 MNHEY and CDR2 SVGAGI. The CDR3 coding sequence is TGTGCCAGCAGTTACTCTCAGGGCACAGATACGCAGTATTTT. It translates to CASSYSQGTDTQYF.

The chain recombines TRBV9 with TRBJ1-2; TRBD1 aligns across 8 bases. This CDR3 is 15 amino acids long. The V and J ends lost 3 bases and 2 bases, in that order; junction bases with no gene match: 6. Germline CDR1 SGDLS, CDR2 YYNGEE. The CDR3 DNA reads TGTGCCAGCAGCGCTGGACAGGGCCCAAACTATGGCTACACCTTC. It codes for CASSAGQGPNYGYTF. Using reference TRBV9 and TRBJ1-2 for the parts outside the CDR3, the full variable domain is DSGVTQTPKHLITATGQRVTLRCSPRSGDLSVYWYQQSLDQGLQFLIQYYNGEERAKGNILERFSAQQFPDLHSELNLSSLELGDSALYFCASSAGQGPNYGYTFGSGTRLTVV.

The chain employs TRBV5-1 and TRBJ2-1, with TRBD2 identical over 12 bases. Trimming cost V 2 bases and J 2 bases; bases outside gene matches: 2. Germline V gene lookup returns CDR1 SGHRS and CDR2 YFSETQ. The CDR3 is 16 residues long. The CDR3 here is CASSFLAGGAYNEQFF. For the CDR3, the DNA is TGCGCCAGCAGCTTCCTAGCGGGAGGGGCCTACAATGAGCAGTTCTTC.

A word on this clone: The sample holds other DNA sequences that translate to the same CDR3. J is TRBJ1-2 and V is TRBV28, with D maybe TRBD1 (5 bases). V lost 6 bases, J lost 4 bases, and 9 bases lay in between. Germline assignment: CDR1 MDHEN and CDR2 SYDVKM. The CDR3 loop spans 12 amino acids. The CDR3 DNA follows: TGTGCCAGCAGCCGGGGGGGCTATGGCTACACCTTC. It yields the protein CASSRGGYGYTF.

This CDR3 reads CSVDLAGNLAKNIQYF. The CDR3 bases are TGCAGCGTTGATCTAGCGGGGAACCTAGCCAAAAACATTCAGTACTTC. The chain joins TRBV29-1 to TRBJ2-4, with 9 bases fitting TRBD2. The CDR3 covers 16 residues. Trimming took 3 bases from V and 0 from J; bases not matched to a gene: 6. CDR1 is SQVTM and CDR2 is ANQGSEA in the germline V gene. Full variable domain (rest looked up from reference TRBV29-1 and TRBJ2-4): SAVISQKPSRDICQRGTSLTIQCQVDSQVTMMFWYRQQPGQSLTLIATANQGSEATYESGFVIDKFPISRPNLTFSTLTVSNMSPEDSSIYLCSVDLAGNLAKNIQYFGAGTRLSVL.

The rearrangement joins TRBV30 to TRBJ2-3, with 7 nucleotides matching TRBD2. Germline values: CDR1 GTSNPN, CDR2 SVGIG (reference sequence). V lost 0 bases and J lost 5; bases outside the gene matches: 2. This CDR3 has 13 amino acids. CDR3 bases: TGTGCCTGGAGTGTTCGGGAGGTAGATACGCAGTATTTT. It translates to CAWSVREVDTQYF.

V gene TRBV27 combines with J gene TRBJ1-1; D is unclear. CDR3 size: 13 residues. The V and J ends lost 5 bases and 4 bases respectively, with 11 bases between them. From germline, CDR1 is MNHEY and CDR2 SMNVEV (reference sequence). The CDR3, as DNA: TGTGCCAGCAGTCAGTCTCGGGGCACTGAAGCTTTCTTT. Translated: CASSQSRGTEAFF.

The chain joins TRBV5-4 to TRBJ2-1, with D possibly being TRBD1 or TRBD2 (6 bases each). CDR3 size: 15 residues. CDR1 and CDR2 from the germline V gene are SGHNT and YYREEE (reference sequence). V was shortened by 0 bases and J by 6 bases, with 13 bases between the two germline ends. CDR3: CASSLGGRGSNEQFF. CDR3 in DNA: TGTGCCAGCAGCTTGGGGGGGCGGGGCTCCAATGAGCAGTTCTTC.

The V gene is TRBV2, the J gene TRBJ1-5; perhaps TRBD1 as D (6 bases). The CDR3 runs to 15 residues. V was shortened by 6 bases and J by 0 bases, with 12 bases between the two germline ends. Germline assignment: CDR1 SNHLY and CDR2 FYNNEI. The CDR3 DNA is TGTGCCAGCAGCCGGACAGAAAATAGCAATCAGCCCCAGCATTTT. Protein product: CASSRTENSNQPQHF.

The gene calls are TRBV30 and TRBJ2-1; tentative D call: TRBD2 (5 bases). Germline V lookup: CDR1 GTSNPN, CDR2 SVGIG (reference sequence). The CDR3 is 17 amino acids. Trimming left V 5 bases short and J 8 bases short, with 28 bases between. The CDR3 DNA reads TGTGCCTGGTCCTTGGGAATTTTTCCTTCGGGAAAACATGAGCAGTTCTTC. Translated, it gives CAWSLGIFPSGKHEQFF.

The chain employs TRBV28 and TRBJ2-7; D uncertain. With 7 bases removed from V and 7 bases from J, the gap between germline ends came to 17 bases. Germline V gene sequence: CDR1 MDHEN, CDR2 SYDVKM. The CDR3 consists of 13 residues. For the CDR3, the DNA is TGTGCCAGCACCCTAAATGCCGCCTTGGAGCAGTACTTC. Protein product: CASTLNAALEQYF.

Concerning this clone itself: It is unclear where the CDR3 begins or ends on the DNA, so no DNA is shown, and the CDR3 is as TCRdb lists it. CDR3 amino acids: CASTSGQINQPQHF. The V call is TRBV19, the J call TRBJ1-5; TRBD1 is the table's D call and was not checked against the DNA. Per the germline V gene, CDR1 is LNHDA and CDR2 is SQIVND (reference sequence). The CDR3 is made up of 14 amino acids, end residues included.

The chain combines TRBV30 with TRBJ2-1, with D uncertain. This CDR3 is built from 14 residues. V lost 6 bases and J lost 0, with 12 bases in between. Germline loops: CDR1 GTSNPN, CDR2 SVGIG (reference sequence). The CDR3 loop is CACQPYSSYNEQFF. The CDR3 DNA reads TGTGCCTGCCAGCCGTATAGCTCCTACAATGAGCAGTTCTTC.

J is TRBJ1-1 and V is TRBV29-1, with TRBD1 as a possible D gene (6 bases). This CDR3 is 12 amino acids long. The V end lost 4 bases, the J end lost 6 bases, and 12 bases lay between the germline ends. Germline V CDR1 and CDR2: SQVTM, ANQGSEA. The chain's CDR3 is CSVAGGAAEAFF. CDR3 nucleotides: TGCAGCGTTGCCGGGGGCGCCGCTGAAGCTTTCTTT.

The chain combines TRBV27 with TRBJ1-2, with D tentatively TRBD1 (6 bases). The V and J ends lost 3 bases and 4 bases respectively, with 12 bases between them. CDR1 and CDR2 from the germline V gene are MNHEY and SMNVEV (reference sequence). The CDR3 contains 14 residues. The CDR3 nucleotides are TGTGCCAGCAGTTTTCTACAGGGAGGCTATGGCTACACCTTC. Translated: CASSFLQGGYGYTF.

With regard to this clone: This sample also contains other DNA sequences that code for the same CDR3. The chain combines TRBV30 with TRBJ1-1, with D possibly being TRBD1 (5 bases). The CDR3 is made up of 11 amino acids. Trimming took off 3 bases at V and 7 bases at J, with 9 bases between the two ends. Germline V gene sequence: CDR1 GTSNPN, CDR2 SVGIG (reference sequence). CDR3 sequence: CAWSGGGEAFF. The CDR3 nucleotides read TGTGCCTGGAGCGGTGGGGGTGAAGCTTTCTTT.

This sequence joins TRBV15 and TRBJ1-4; possibly TRBD1 for D (5 bases). V lost 8 bases and J 3 bases, leaving 13 bases between the germline ends. This CDR3 region has 14 residues. Germline-derived CDR1 and CDR2 are LNHNV and YYDKDF (reference sequence). CDR3 sequence: CATSRTGPNEKLFF. In DNA, the CDR3 is TGTGCCACCTCGCGCACGGGACCTAATGAAAAACTGTTTTTT. Full variable domain (missing parts from reference TRBV15 and TRBJ1-4): DAMVIQNPRYQVTQFGKPVTLSCSQTLNHNVMYWYQQKSSQAPKLLFHYYDKDFNNEADTPDNFQSRRPNTSFCFLDIRSPGLGDTAMYLCATSRTGPNEKLFFGSGTQLSVL.

This sequence joins TRBV9 and TRBJ1-1, with 9 positions matching TRBD1. The germline V gene has CDR1 SGDLS and CDR2 YYNGEE. V lost 4 bases to trimming and J lost 0 bases; unmatched junction nucleotides: 10. The CDR3 is made up of 17 amino acids. The CDR3 loop reads CASSPGTGPFMNTEAFF. CDR3 nucleotide sequence: TGTGCCAGCAGCCCAGGGACAGGGCCCTTCATGAACACTGAAGCTTTCTTT. Together with reference TRBV9 and TRBJ1-1, the CDR3 gives the full variable domain: DSGVTQTPKHLITATGQRVTLRCSPRSGDLSVYWYQQSLDQGLQFLIQYYNGEERAKGNILERFSAQQFPDLHSELNLSSLELGDSALYFCASSPGTGPFMNTEAFFGQGTRLTVV.

Points on this clone: Other DNA sequences of this sample code for an identical CDR3. The J gene is TRBJ1-5, the V gene TRBV6-6; no firm D call. Trimming pared 6 bases from V and 4 bases from J, leaving 7 bases between. The CDR3 sequence is 12 residues long. The germline V gene encodes CDR1 MNHNY and CDR2 SVGAGI (reference sequence). The CDR3 bases are TGTGCCAGCAGAACGGCGAATCAGCCCCAGCATTTT. This encodes CASRTANQPQHF.

As DNA, the CDR3 is TGTGCCAGCAGCCCGGGACAGGGGGCGTACGGCTACACCTTC. Translation gives CASSPGQGAYGYTF. This sequence joins TRBV28 and TRBJ1-2; TRBD1 matches 12 bases. CDR1 is MDHEN and CDR2 is SYDVKM in the germline V gene. The CDR3 length is 14 residues. Germline trimming cut 6 bases from V and 8 bases from J; bases unmatched to any gene: 7.

The chain is built from TRBV9 and TRBJ2-1; maybe TRBD2 (6 bases). The CDR3 has 13 amino acids. V was pared by 6 bases and J by 7 bases, with 14 bases between. Per germline, CDR1 SGDLS and CDR2 YYNGEE. The CDR3 protein is CASNRLGGNEQFF. In DNA form, the CDR3 reads TGTGCCAGCAACAGACTCGGGGGTAATGAGCAGTTCTTC.

About this clone itself: At the DNA level, this CDR3 is encoded by other sequences in the same sample as well. V usage is TRBV7-2 and J usage is TRBJ2-1, with 7 bases that match TRBD2. The CDR3 spans 15 residues. In germline, CDR1 is SGHTA, CDR2 FQGNSA. J was trimmed by 4 bases and V by 0 bases; bases with no gene match: 3. This CDR3 is CASSLAWGGYNEQFF. The CDR3 DNA sequence: TGTGCCAGCAGCTTAGCGTGGGGGGGTTACAATGAGCAGTTCTTC.